The 28 T cell receptor beta chains listed next were all sequenced from one sample in a study of blood T cell repertoires in COVID-19. Measured with immunoSEQ multiplex PCR; TCRdb has only the in-frame clones, and not every one. Of about 45,000 clones in the sample, 85% to 90% were seen once. The sequenced sample consisted of peripheral blood. The receptors derive from a human donor in a cohort sampled during active COVID-19.

The V call is TRBV21-1, the J call TRBJ2-2; the table names TRBD1, a call not compared with the DNA. TRBV21-1 is assigned pseudogene status. The CDR3 extends over 16 amino acids. The CDR3 DNA reads TGTGCCAGCAGCAGAGATTGGACAGGGGGCATCGGGGAGCTGTTTTTT. Encoded protein: CASSRDWTGGIGELFF.

The rearrangement joins TRBV24-1 to TRBJ1-4, with D possibly TRBD1 on 5 matching bases. The CDR3 runs 19 residues. Germline CDR1 KGHDR, CDR2 SFDVKD. Trimming removed 7 bases at V and 6 bases at J, with 29 bases between. This CDR3 reads CATSYVPTPSGSIYEKLFF. CDR3 sequence (DNA): TGTGCCACCAGCTACGTACCCACACCCTCAGGGTCAATATATGAAAAACTGTTTTTT.

The rearrangement joins TRBV30 to TRBJ1-4; tentative D call: TRBD1 (5 bases). Germline V gene data show CDR1 as GTSNPN and CDR2 as SVGIG (reference sequence). The CDR3 runs 14 residues. V was pared by 4 bases and J by 4 bases, with 13 bases between. The chain's CDR3 is CAWKGQADNEKLFF. In nucleotides, the CDR3 is TGTGCCTGGAAGGGGCAGGCCGATAATGAAAAACTGTTTTTT. The complete variable domain, with remaining parts taken from reference TRBV30 and TRBJ1-4, reads SQTIHQWPATLVQPVGSPLSLECTVEGTSNPNLYWYRQAAGRGLQLLFYSVGIGQISSEVPQNLSASRPQDRQFILSSKKLLLSDSGFYLCAWKGQADNEKLFFGSGTQLSVL.

The J gene is TRBJ2-3, the V gene TRBV29-1; TRBD2 agrees at 11 bases. Trimming took 2 bases from V and 3 from J; bases not matched to a gene: 7. This CDR3 spans 16 amino acids. The germline gives CDR1 SQVTM, CDR2 ANQGSEA. The CDR3 DNA reads as TGCAGCGTTGAACTTAGCGGGGGGGCCGGGACAGATACGCAGTATTTT. This gives the protein CSVELSGGAGTDTQYF.

The chain joins TRBV7-8 to TRBJ1-3; D unclear. V was trimmed by 1 base and J by 0 bases, leaving 4 bases between them. CDR1 is SGHVS and CDR2 is FQNEAQ in the germline V gene. CDR3 length: 14 amino acids. This CDR3 reads CASSLGGSGNTIYF. CDR3 bases: TGTGCCAGCAGCTTAGGAGGCTCTGGAAACACCATATATTTT. Filled out from reference TRBV7-8 and TRBJ1-3, the complete variable domain reads GAGVSQSPRYKVAKRGQDVALRCDPISGHVSLFWYQQALGQGPEFLTYFQNEAQLDKSGLPSDRFFAERPEGSVSTLKIQRTQQEDSAVYLCASSLGGSGNTIYFGEGSWLTVV.

This clone came up once. This rearrangement joins TRBV9 to TRBJ1-2, with 7 positions matching TRBD1. The CDR3 runs to 15 residues. Trimming at V came to 0 bases and at J to 5 bases, leaving 7 bases not matched to a gene. Germline lookup yields CDR1 SGDLS and CDR2 YYNGEE. The CDR3 DNA follows: TGTGCCAGCAGCGTAGGGGCAGGGGGGTCGTATGGCTACACCTTC. It is translated as CASSVGAGGSYGYTF.

The chain uses TRBV6-5 and TRBJ2-1; D remains unclear. The CDR3 runs to 14 residues. V lost 6 bases, J lost 5 bases, and 14 bases lay in between. CDR1 and CDR2 from the germline V gene are MNHEY and SVGAGI. The CDR3 DNA reads as TGTGCCAGCAGGCTTGACACCACCCACAATGAGCAGTTCTTC. Translating it yields CASRLDTTHNEQFF.

The gene calls are TRBV28 and TRBJ2-1; 7 nucleotides agree with TRBD2. Germline loops: CDR1 MDHEN, CDR2 SYDVKM. Losses at the gene ends were 2 bases for V and 3 bases for J; bases not matched to a gene: 4. The CDR3 loop spans 15 amino acids. CDR3 DNA: TGTGCCAGCAGTTTAGGGGGGGTTAACTACAATGAGCAGTTCTTC. Translated: CASSLGGVNYNEQFF.

This rearrangement joins TRBV6-5 to TRBJ2-1, with TRBD1 matching 12 bases. This CDR3 has 15 amino acids. V shed 7 bases and J 8 bases; nucleotides not matched to a gene: 9. Germline CDR1 reads MNHEY; CDR2 reads SVGAGI. The CDR3 here is CASTRLGQGADEQFF. The DNA of the CDR3 is TGTGCCAGCACTCGATTGGGACAGGGGGCCGATGAGCAGTTCTTC.

The V gene is TRBV19, the J gene TRBJ1-5, with D unresolved. Germline V gene lookup returns CDR1 LNHDA and CDR2 SQIVND (reference sequence). Trimming left V 5 bases short and J 3 bases short, with 14 bases between. The CDR3 has 15 residues. The CDR3, as DNA: TGTGCCAGTAGTTCAACTAGGGTGGACAATCAGCCCCAGCATTTT. Amino acids: CASSSTRVDNQPQHF. Looking up the rest from reference TRBV19 and TRBJ1-5 gives the full variable domain: DGGITQSPKYLFRKEGQNVTLSCEQNLNHDAMYWYRQDPGQGLRLIYYSQIVNDFQKGDIAEGYSVSREKKESFPLTVTSAQKNPTAFYLCASSSTRVDNQPQHFGDGTRLSIL.

This clone was recorded once. V and J are TRBV29-1 and TRBJ2-3; the D gene is possibly TRBD1 (6 bases). The V gene lost 6 bases and the J gene lost 2 bases, with 12 bases spanning the gap. This CDR3 is built from 13 residues. The V gene's germline CDR1 is SQVTM and CDR2 ANQGSEA. The CDR3 loop is CSVPGTNTDTQYF. CDR3 coding DNA: TGCAGCGTACCAGGGACAAACACAGATACGCAGTATTTT.

This sequence joins TRBV11-3 and TRBJ2-7; weak D call: TRBD1 (6 bases). Trimming removed 5 bases from V and 2 bases from J, with 22 bases in between. The CDR3 extends over 17 amino acids. Per the germline V gene, CDR1 is SGHNT and CDR2 is YENEEA. The CDR3 DNA sequence: TGTGCCAGCAGCCCGCCTTCGGCAAAAGGGGGTCCCTACGAGCAGTACTTC. Translation gives CASSPPSAKGGPYEQYF.

The chain is built from TRBV15 and TRBJ1-2, with a tentative D call TRBD1 (6 bases). CDR1 and CDR2 (germline): LNHNV, YYDKDF (reference sequence). The CDR3 consists of 18 residues. Deletions cut 0 bases from V and 2 bases from J, with 19 bases between. This CDR3 is CATSREFPGPGANYGYTF. CDR3 DNA sequence: TGTGCCACCAGCAGAGAGTTCCCCGGGCCAGGGGCCAACTATGGCTACACCTTC. Full variable domain (missing parts from reference TRBV15 and TRBJ1-2): DAMVIQNPRYQVTQFGKPVTLSCSQTLNHNVMYWYQQKSSQAPKLLFHYYDKDFNNEADTPDNFQSRRPNTSFCFLDIRSPGLGDTAMYLCATSREFPGPGANYGYTFGSGTRLTVV.

This chain connects TRBV5-8 to TRBJ2-1; TRBD2 matches at 8 bases. Germline-derived CDR1 and CDR2 are SGHTS and YDEGEE. Trimming at V came to 0 bases and at J to 9 bases, leaving 14 bases not matched to a gene. CDR3 size: 17 residues. The CDR3 reads CASSLALAVQLSSEQFF. CDR3 bases: TGTGCCAGCAGCTTGGCACTAGCGGTCCAGTTATCTAGTGAGCAGTTCTTC.

This clone has more than one count but fewer than ten. This chain joins TRBV20-1 and TRBJ2-7; TRBD1 matches 11 bases. This CDR3 region has 11 residues. The J segment lost 9 bases and the V segment lost 5 bases, leaving 3 bases of the junction unmatched. Germline V gene data show CDR1 as DFQATT and CDR2 as SNEGSKA (reference sequence). The CDR3 reads CSAGTGGLQYF. Written as DNA, the CDR3 is TGCAGTGCTGGGACAGGGGGACTGCAGTACTTC.

The chain joins TRBV6-5 to TRBJ2-5; D is possibly TRBD2 (7 bases). The ends were cut back, 10 bases at V and 5 bases at J, with 20 bases in the middle. The CDR3 totals 14 residues. CDR1 is MNHEY and CDR2 is SVGAGI in the germline V gene. CDR3 loop: CATSGRGGVETQYF. The CDR3 DNA reads as TGTGCCACCTCGGGAAGGGGGGGCGTGGAGACCCAGTACTTC.

The rearrangement joins TRBV19 to TRBJ2-1; D perhaps matches TRBD1 (6 bases). Germline-derived CDR1 and CDR2 are LNHDA and SQIVND (reference sequence). Trimming removed 6 bases from V and 4 bases from J, with 13 bases in between. The CDR3 sequence is 14 residues long. CDR3 sequence: CASRGAPIYNEQFF. CDR3 bases: TGTGCCAGTAGGGGGGCACCGATATACAATGAGCAGTTCTTC.

The CDR3 protein is CASSVNGGGFYGYTF. The DNA of the CDR3 is TGTGCCAGCAGTGTTAATGGGGGAGGATTCTATGGCTACACCTTC. The chain links TRBV25-1 to TRBJ1-2; TRBD1 is a possible D gene (5 bases). CDR1 and CDR2 from the germline V gene are MGHDK and SYGVNS. This CDR3 region has 15 residues. Trimming took 4 bases from V and 4 from J, leaving 16 bases between them.

This clone was recorded a few times. This chain connects TRBV7-9 to TRBJ1-6; the D gene is possibly TRBD1 (5 bases). V was shortened by 5 bases and J by 3 bases, with 14 bases between the two germline ends. Germline-derived CDR1 and CDR2 are SEHNR and FQNEAQ (reference sequence). The CDR3 contains 16 residues. CDR3 sequence (DNA): TGTGCCAGCAGCCCGACAGAACCAAACTATAATTCACCCCTCCACTTT. Protein: CASSPTEPNYNSPLHF.

V is TRBV2 and J is TRBJ1-2; no reliable D call. Germline assignment: CDR1 SNHLY and CDR2 FYNNEI. The CDR3 is made up of 12 amino acids. V was shortened by 10 bases and J by 4 bases, with 13 bases between the two germline ends. The CDR3, as DNA: TGTGCCACCTCTGAGGGCTCCTATGGCTACACCTTC. This translates into CATSEGSYGYTF. Looking up the rest from reference TRBV2 and TRBJ1-2 gives the full variable domain: EPEVTQTPSHQVTQMGQEVILRCVPISNHLYFYWYRQILGQKVEFLVSFYNNEISEKSEIFDDQFSVERPDGSNFTLKIRSTKLEDSAMYFCATSEGSYGYTFGSGTRLTVV.

V gene TRBV6-1 combines with J gene TRBJ2-3; weak D call: TRBD2 (5 bases). CDR3 length: 15 residues. Germline V gene lookup returns CDR1 MNHNS and CDR2 SASEGT. Trimming cost V 2 bases and J 0 bases, with 9 bases left between them. Here the CDR3 reads CASSERGPSTDTQYF. The DNA for the CDR3 is TGTGCCAGCAGTGAACGAGGGCCAAGCACAGATACGCAGTATTTT.

This clone appeared once. V is TRBV18 and J is TRBJ1-5, with a possible D match to TRBD1 (6 bases). This CDR3 is 18 amino acids long. Germline CDR1 and CDR2: KGHSH and LQKENI. V shed 3 bases and J shed 0 bases, with 18 bases lying between them. CDR3 amino acids: CASSPTGQLKISNQPQHF. As DNA, the CDR3 is TGTGCCAGCTCACCCACCGGACAGCTCAAGATTAGCAATCAGCCCCAGCATTTT.

The gene calls are TRBV6-1 and TRBJ2-3; no definite D call. From germline, CDR1 is MNHNS and CDR2 SASEGT. Deletions cut 3 bases from V and 2 bases from J, with 9 bases between. The CDR3 has 14 residues. CDR3 bases: TGTGCCAGCAGTGATCGAGCCGCCACAGATACGCAGTATTTT. As protein: CASSDRAATDTQYF.

The V and J genes are TRBV6-2 or TRBV6-3 and TRBJ2-7; TRBD2 matches at 8 bases. Per the germline V gene, CDR1 is MNHEY and CDR2 is SVGEGT. The length of the CDR3 is 15 residues. V lost 5 bases to trimming and J lost 1 base; unmatched junction nucleotides: 7. CDR3 coding DNA: TGTGCCAGCAGTCCCGGAAGCGGGGGATCCTACGAGCAGTACTTC. Its translation: CASSPGSGGSYEQYF.

The chain couples TRBV20-1 to TRBJ2-7; D is possibly TRBD1 (6 bases). The germline V gene encodes CDR1 DFQATT and CDR2 SNEGSKA (reference sequence). Trimming removed 6 bases from V and 4 bases from J, with 10 bases in between. This CDR3 comprises 11 residues. CDR3 residues: CSASDRYEQYF. CDR3 DNA sequence: TGCAGTGCCTCAGACAGGTACGAGCAGTACTTC.

V gene TRBV19 combines with J gene TRBJ1-5, with D hard to call. CDR3 length: 17 amino acids. The V gene's germline CDR1 is LNHDA and CDR2 SQIVND (reference sequence). Between the trimmed V and J ends, which lost 3 bases and 2 bases, there was a span of 17 bases. As DNA, the CDR3 is TGTGCCAGTAGTATGGAACAGAATTTTGTAGGCAATCAGCCCCAGCATTTT. As protein: CASSMEQNFVGNQPQHF.

The chain uses TRBV7-2 and TRBJ2-4, with 10 bases identical to TRBD2. CDR3 length equals 18 residues. The germline V gene has CDR1 SGHTA and CDR2 FQGNSA. V was pared by 2 bases and J by 1 base, with 8 bases of the junction left unmatched. CDR3 sequence (DNA): TGTGCCAGCAGCTTATTGCCTAGCGGGGGCCAGGCCAAAAACATTCAGTACTTC. It specifies CASSLLPSGGQAKNIQYF.

This clone was seen only once. The CDR3 reads CASSSGDQPQHF. The CDR3 coding sequence is TGTGCCAGCAGCTCAGGGGATCAGCCCCAGCATTTT. The V call is TRBV7-9, the J call TRBJ1-5; possibly TRBD1 for D (6 bases). This CDR3 comprises 12 residues. Germline V lookup: CDR1 SEHNR, CDR2 FQNEAQ (reference sequence). Deletions cut 4 bases from V and 5 bases from J, with 6 bases between.